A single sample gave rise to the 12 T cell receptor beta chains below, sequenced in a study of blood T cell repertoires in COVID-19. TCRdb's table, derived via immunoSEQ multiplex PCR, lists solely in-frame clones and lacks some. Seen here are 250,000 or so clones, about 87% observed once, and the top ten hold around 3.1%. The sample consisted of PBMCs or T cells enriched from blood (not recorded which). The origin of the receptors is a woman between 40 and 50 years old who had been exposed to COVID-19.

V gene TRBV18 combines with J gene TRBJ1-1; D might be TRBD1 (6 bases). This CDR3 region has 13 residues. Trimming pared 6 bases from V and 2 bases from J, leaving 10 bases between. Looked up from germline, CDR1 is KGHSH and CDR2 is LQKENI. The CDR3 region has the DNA TGTGCCAGCTCCACAGGGATTAACACTGAAGCTTTCTTT. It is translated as CASSTGINTEAFF. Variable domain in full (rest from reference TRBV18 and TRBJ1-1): NAGVMQNPRHLVRRRGQEARLRCSPMKGHSHVYWYRQLPEEGLKFMVYLQKENIIDESGMPKERFSAEFPKEGPSILRIQQVVRGDSAAYFCASSTGINTEAFFGQGTRLTVV.

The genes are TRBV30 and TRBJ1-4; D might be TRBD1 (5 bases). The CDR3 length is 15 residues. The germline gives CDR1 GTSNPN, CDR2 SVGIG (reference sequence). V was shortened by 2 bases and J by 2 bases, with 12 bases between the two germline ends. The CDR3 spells CAWSNPRGTNEKLFF. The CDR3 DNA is TGTGCCTGGAGTAACCCCCGGGGGACTAATGAAAAACTGTTTTTT.

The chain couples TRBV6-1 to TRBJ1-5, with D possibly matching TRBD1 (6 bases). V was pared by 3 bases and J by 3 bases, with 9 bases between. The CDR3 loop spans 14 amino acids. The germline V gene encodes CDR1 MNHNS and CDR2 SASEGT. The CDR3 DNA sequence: TGTGCCAGCAGTGACAGGGGTAACAATCAGCCCCAGCATTTT. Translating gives CASSDRGNNQPQHF.

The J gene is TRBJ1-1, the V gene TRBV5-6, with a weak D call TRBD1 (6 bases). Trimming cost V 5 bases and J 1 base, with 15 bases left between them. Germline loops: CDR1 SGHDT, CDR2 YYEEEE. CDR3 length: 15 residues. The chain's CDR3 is CASSVPGHPNTEAFF. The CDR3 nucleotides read TGTGCCAGCAGTGTACCGGGACACCCGAACACTGAAGCTTTCTTT.

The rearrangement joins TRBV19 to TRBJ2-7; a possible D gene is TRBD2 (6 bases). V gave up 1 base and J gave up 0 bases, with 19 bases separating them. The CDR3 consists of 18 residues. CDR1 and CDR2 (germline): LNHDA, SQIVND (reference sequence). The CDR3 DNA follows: TGTGCCAGTAGTATAGGACGGGTCGGAGGGGCCGACTCCTACGAGCAGTACTTC. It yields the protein CASSIGRVGGADSYEQYF.

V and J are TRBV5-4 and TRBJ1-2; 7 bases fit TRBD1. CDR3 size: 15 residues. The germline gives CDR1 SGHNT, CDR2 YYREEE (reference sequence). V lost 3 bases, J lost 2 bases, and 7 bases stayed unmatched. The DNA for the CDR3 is TGTGCCAGCAGCTCTAGACAGGGAGTAAACTATGGCTACACCTTC. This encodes CASSSRQGVNYGYTF.

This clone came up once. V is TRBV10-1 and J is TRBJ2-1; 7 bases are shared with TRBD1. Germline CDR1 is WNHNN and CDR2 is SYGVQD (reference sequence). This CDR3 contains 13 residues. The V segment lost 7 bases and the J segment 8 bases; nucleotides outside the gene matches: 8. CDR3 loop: CASKQGLVHEQFF. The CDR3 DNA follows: TGCGCCAGCAAACAGGGGCTTGTGCATGAGCAGTTCTTC.

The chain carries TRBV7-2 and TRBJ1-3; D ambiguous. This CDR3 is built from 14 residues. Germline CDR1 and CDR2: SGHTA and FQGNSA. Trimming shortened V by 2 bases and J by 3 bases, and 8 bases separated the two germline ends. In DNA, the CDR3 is TGTGCCAGCAGCTTAATGACTTTTGGAAACACCATATATTTT. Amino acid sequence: CASSLMTFGNTIYF.

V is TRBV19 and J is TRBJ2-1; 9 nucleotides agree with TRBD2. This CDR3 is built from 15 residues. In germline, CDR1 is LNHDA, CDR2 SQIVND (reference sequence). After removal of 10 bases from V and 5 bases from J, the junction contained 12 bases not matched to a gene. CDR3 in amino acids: CATKSSGGWHNEQFF. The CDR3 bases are TGTGCCACTAAATCAAGCGGGGGGTGGCACAATGAGCAGTTCTTC.

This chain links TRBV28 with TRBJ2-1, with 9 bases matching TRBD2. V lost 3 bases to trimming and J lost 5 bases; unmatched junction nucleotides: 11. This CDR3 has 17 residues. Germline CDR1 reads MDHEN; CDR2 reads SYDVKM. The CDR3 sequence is CASSLGPTSGRNNEQFF. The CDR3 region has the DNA TGTGCCAGCAGTTTGGGACCCACTAGCGGGCGTAACAATGAGCAGTTCTTC.

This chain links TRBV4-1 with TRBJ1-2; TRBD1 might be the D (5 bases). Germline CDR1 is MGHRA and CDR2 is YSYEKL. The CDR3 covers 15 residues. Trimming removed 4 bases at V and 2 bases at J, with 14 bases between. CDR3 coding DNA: TGCGCCAGCAGCCCAGCTGGGGGGGAAAACTATGGCTACACCTTC. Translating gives CASSPAGGENYGYTF.

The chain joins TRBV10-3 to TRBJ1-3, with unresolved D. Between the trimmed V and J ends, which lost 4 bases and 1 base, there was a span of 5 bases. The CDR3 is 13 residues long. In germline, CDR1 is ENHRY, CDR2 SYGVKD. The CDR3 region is CAISVESGNTIYF. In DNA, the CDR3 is TGTGCCATCAGTGTGGAGTCTGGAAACACCATATATTTT.